These T cell receptor beta chains were read from a single sample in a study of radiotherapy plus CTLA-4 blockade in lung cancer. Measured with immunoSEQ multiplex PCR; TCRdb has only the in-frame clones, and not every one. The repertoire holds roughly 100,000 clones, with roughly 80% as singletons. This sample comprised peripheral blood, obtained from a patient treated with radiotherapy plus ipilimumab. These receptors came from a human donor with non-small cell lung cancer that progressed on radiotherapy plus ipilimumab. The CDR3 runs from the conserved cysteine through the conserved F or W. Each record gives: clone size, J gene, D gene, V gene, CDR3 DNA, CDR3 protein. A D gene is named only where the DNA matches it firmly. Only some rows state a clone size, as once, few, many or a class for expanded clones.

clone_size: few
j_call: TRBJ1-2
d_call: NA
v_call: TRBV25-1
cdr3_nt: TGTGCCAGCAGCAACAACTATGGCTACACCTTC
cdr3_aa: CASSNNYGYTF

clone_size: once
j_call: TRBJ1-5
d_call: NA
v_call: TRBV6-1
cdr3_nt: TGTGCCAGCACGCGGGGAGACATTCAGCCCCAGCATTTT
cdr3_aa: CASTRGDIQPQHF

clone_size: NA
j_call: TRBJ1-2
d_call: NA
v_call: TRBV19
cdr3_nt: TGTGCCAGTAGTAGCCCCGCTCCCTATGGCTACACCTTC
cdr3_aa: CASSSPAPYGYTF

clone_size: NA
j_call: TRBJ2-1
d_call: TRBD2
v_call: TRBV19
cdr3_nt: TGTGCCACCCGGGGTAGCGGGTACTCCTACAATGAGCAGTTCTTC
cdr3_aa: CATRGSGYSYNEQFF

clone_size: NA
j_call: TRBJ2-2
d_call: NA
v_call: TRBV7-6
cdr3_nt: TGTGCCAGCAGCTTTGGGACCGGGGTTGTCACCGGGGAGCTGTTTTTT
cdr3_aa: CASSFGTGVVTGELFF

clone_size: NA
j_call: TRBJ2-1
d_call: NA
v_call: TRBV5-1
cdr3_nt: TGCGCCAGCAGCACAATAGCGGCCTACAATGAGCAGTTCTTC
cdr3_aa: CASSTIAAYNEQFF

clone_size: NA
j_call: TRBJ2-1
d_call: TRBD2
v_call: TRBV5-1
cdr3_nt: TGCGCCAGCAGCTTGGTAATACTAGCGGGAACAGGTGAGCAGTTCTTC
cdr3_aa: CASSLVILAGTGEQFF

clone_size: NA
j_call: TRBJ1-2
d_call: TRBD1
v_call: TRBV27
cdr3_nt: TGTGCCAGCAGTGTCGGGACAGGGTTCGGCTACACCTTC
cdr3_aa: CASSVGTGFGYTF

clone_size: NA
j_call: TRBJ2-1
d_call: NA
v_call: TRBV7-7
cdr3_nt: TGTGCTAGCAGCTTAGGGGAGAGCTCCTACAATGAGCAGTTCTTC
cdr3_aa: CASSLGESSYNEQFF

clone_size: NA
j_call: TRBJ1-5
d_call: NA
v_call: TRBV28
cdr3_nt: TGTGCCAGCAGTTTCGGAGGGCAGCCCCAGCATTTT
cdr3_aa: CASSFGGQPQHF

clone_size: NA
j_call: TRBJ2-1
d_call: NA
v_call: TRBV2
cdr3_nt: TGTGCCAGCGACTTGAACCTCCGGGGGAATGAGCAGTTCTTC
cdr3_aa: CASDLNLRGNEQFF

clone_size: NA
j_call: TRBJ2-7
d_call: NA
v_call: TRBV9
cdr3_nt: TGTGCCAGCAGCGCGACGGACTACCACTACGAGCAGTACTTC
cdr3_aa: CASSATDYHYEQYF

clone_size: NA
j_call: TRBJ2-7
d_call: NA
v_call: TRBV28
cdr3_nt: TGTGCCAGCAGTTTAAGGCTAGCGTCAGGGAAAAACGAGCAGTACTTC
cdr3_aa: CASSLRLASGKNEQYF